Below are 28 T cell receptor beta chains sequenced from a single sample in a study of blood T cells in healthy people across ages. The second PCR ran about 6 to 12 cycles with a sample-barcoded 5' primer and J-beta primers. Using its own MiXCR run on the 5' RACE reads, TCRdb lists one record per CDR3 protein. The sample includes approximately 1.5 million distinct CDR3 sequences, roughly 32% of them seen just once. Sequencing was carried out using blood. Every receptor here comes from a woman in her twenties or thirties in good health.

This rearrangement joins TRBV4-2 to TRBJ2-1, with 7 bases fitting TRBD2. The CDR3 has 16 residues. Germline V gives CDR1 LGHNA, CDR2 YNFKEQ. V lost 4 bases and J lost 6; bases outside the gene matches: 12. CDR3 sequence reads: CASSPEGTGGSNEQFF. The CDR3, as DNA: TGTGCCAGCAGCCCCGAGGGGACTGGCGGGAGCAATGAGCAGTTCTTC.

The J gene is TRBJ2-2, the V gene TRBV7-3; no firm D call. Trimming stripped 5 bases from V and 2 bases from J, with 9 bases between. Looked up from germline, CDR1 is SGHTA and CDR2 is FQGTGA. This CDR3 contains 14 residues. In DNA form, the CDR3 reads TGTGCCAGCAGCCTGACTCCTAACACCGGGGAGCTGTTTTTT. Its protein product is CASSLTPNTGELFF.

The chain couples TRBV5-1 to TRBJ2-7, with 8 bases lining up with TRBD2. CDR1 is SGHRS and CDR2 is YFSETQ in the germline V gene. The CDR3 extends over 15 amino acids. Germline trimming cut 0 bases from V and 2 bases from J; bases unmatched to any gene: 4. CDR3 sequence (DNA): TGCGCCAGCAGCTTGGAAGCGGGAGTAACCTACGAGCAGTACTTC. This translates into CASSLEAGVTYEQYF.

A single count supports this clonotype. The chain carries TRBV20-1 and TRBJ2-5, with D perhaps matching TRBD2 (7 bases). Per germline, CDR1 DFQATT and CDR2 SNEGSKA (reference sequence). V shed 5 bases and J shed 1 base, with 17 bases lying between them. The CDR3 loop spans 15 amino acids. CDR3 coding DNA: TGCAGTGCTCTCCCCTTGGGGGGGGCCCAAGAGACCCAGTACTTC. The encoded protein is CSALPLGGAQETQYF.

This clonotype was detected only a few times. The chain is built from TRBV5-1 and TRBJ2-7; 8 bases are a match to TRBD1. J was trimmed by 7 bases and V by 4 bases; bases with no gene match: 7. Per germline, CDR1 SGHRS and CDR2 YFSETQ. The CDR3 spans 13 residues. The CDR3 DNA sequence: TGCGCCAGCAGCCCCTGGGACAGGCCGGAGCAGTACTTC. Protein sequence: CASSPWDRPEQYF.

At least ten counts were recorded for this clonotype. The chain combines TRBV12-3 or TRBV12-4 with TRBJ2-5; the D gene is possibly TRBD2 (5 bases). V was clipped by 6 bases and J by 4 bases, with 12 bases between them. The CDR3 runs 13 residues. The CDR3 coding sequence is TGTGCCAGCAGCGTGGGAGTAAGAGAGACCCAGTACTTC. Translating it yields CASSVGVRETQYF.

The chain joins TRBV5-6 to TRBJ2-1, with 7 bases lining up with TRBD2. CDR1 and CDR2 from the germline V gene are SGHDT and YYEEEE. Losses at the gene ends were 4 bases for V and 6 bases for J; bases not matched to a gene: 13. This CDR3 contains 16 residues. The CDR3 here is CASSPWGGGRSNEQFF. The CDR3 DNA follows: TGTGCCAGCAGCCCATGGGGGGGAGGCCGCTCCAATGAGCAGTTCTTC.

This clonotype was counted only a few times. The V call is TRBV27, the J call TRBJ2-7, with D possibly matching TRBD2 (5 bases). Germline V CDR1 and CDR2: MNHEY, SMNVEV (reference sequence). The V end was cut by 3 bases, the J end by 0 bases, with 12 bases between. This CDR3 spans 15 amino acids. CDR3 in DNA: TGTGCCAGCAGTTTCTATAGCGAGAGCTCCTACGAGCAGTACTTC. Its translation is CASSFYSESSYEQYF.

This chain joins TRBV11-2 and TRBJ2-1; 12 bases are shared with TRBD2. J was trimmed by 8 bases and V by 0 bases; bases with no gene match: 5. The CDR3 length is 16 residues. CDR1 is SGHAT, CDR2 FQNNGV, per germline. The CDR3 region is CASSLELAGGRHEQFF. In DNA, the CDR3 is TGTGCCAGCAGCTTAGAACTAGCGGGAGGCCGGCATGAGCAGTTCTTC.

This clonotype was detected only a few times. The rearrangement uses TRBV5-1 and TRBJ2-6; 9 bases align to TRBD2. The CDR3 is 16 amino acids. From germline, CDR1 is SGHRS and CDR2 YFSETQ. The V segment lost 4 bases and the J segment 2 bases; nucleotides outside the gene matches: 4. The CDR3 sequence is CASSGSGGTGANVLTF. The CDR3 DNA reads TGCGCCAGCAGCGGCAGCGGGGGGACTGGGGCCAACGTCCTGACTTTC.

This CDR3 is CASSPPGMSTDTQYF. CDR3 nucleotide sequence: TGTGCCAGCTCACCACCGGGGATGAGCACAGATACGCAGTATTTT. The chain joins TRBV18 to TRBJ2-3; D is ambiguous. Germline assignment: CDR1 KGHSH and CDR2 LQKENI. The CDR3 loop spans 15 amino acids. V shed 0 bases and J shed 0 bases, with 7 bases lying between them.

The chain recombines TRBV30 with TRBJ2-5; weak D call: TRBD2 (5 bases). The V gene's germline CDR1 is GTSNPN and CDR2 SVGIG (reference sequence). This CDR3 is built from 13 residues. V was trimmed by 1 base and J by 11 bases, leaving 17 bases between them. CDR3 region: CAWSGRAVREQYF. CDR3 DNA: TGTGCCTGGAGTGGCCGGGCGGTGAGGGAGCAGTACTTC.

This clonotype was counted only a few times. The rearrangement links TRBV4-2 to TRBJ2-1; tentative D call: TRBD2 (6 bases). V shed 2 bases and J shed 8 bases, with 22 bases lying between them. The CDR3 consists of 17 residues. The germline CDR1 and CDR2 sequences are LGHNA and YNFKEQ. CDR3 sequence: CASSQPQEGVSIDEQFF. The CDR3 nucleotides read TGTGCCAGCAGCCAACCCCAGGAGGGAGTTAGCATCGATGAGCAGTTCTTC.

This clonotype was observed a handful of times. The CDR3 loop reads CASRNGRVPFNEQFF. The CDR3, as DNA: TGTGCCAGCAGGAATGGGAGGGTCCCCTTTAATGAGCAGTTCTTC. The V call is TRBV25-1, the J call TRBJ2-1, with 7 bases lining up with TRBD2. J lost 7 bases, V lost 6 bases, and 12 bases had no gene match. CDR1 MGHDK and CDR2 SYGVNS come from the germline V gene. CDR3 length: 15 residues.

This clonotype was counted a single time. One end of the junction is discordant with germline, which a read error may explain. The V and J genes are TRBV3-1 and TRBJ2-7; TRBD2 might be the D (5 bases). From germline, CDR1 is LGHDT and CDR2 YNNKEL (reference sequence). The CDR3 has 14 amino acids. The CDR3 spells CASSGQEDDYEQDF. Written as DNA, the CDR3 is TGTGCCAGCAGCGGGCAGGAGGATGATTACGAGCAGGACTTC.

This clonotype was detected a few times. Here the CDR3 reads CSAKTSGGLNQFEQYF. CDR3 sequence (DNA): TGCAGTGCAAAGACTAGCGGGGGGCTAAACCAGTTCGAGCAGTACTTC. The genes are TRBV20-1 and TRBJ2-7; 13 bases fit TRBD2. Losses at the gene ends were 6 bases for V and 6 bases for J; bases not matched to a gene: 14. Per the germline V gene, CDR1 is DFQATT and CDR2 is SNEGSKA (reference sequence). The CDR3 runs 16 residues.

This clonotype was picked up a small number of times. The chain employs TRBV7-7 and TRBJ2-1; 10 bases are a match to TRBD1. The CDR3 length is 16 residues. J lost 2 bases, V lost 5 bases, and 6 bases had no gene match. The germline gives CDR1 SSHAT, CDR2 FNYEAQ (reference sequence). The CDR3 nucleotides are TGTGCCAGCAGCCCAGCGACAGGGGGCCCCTACAATGAGCAGTTCTTC. Translation gives CASSPATGGPYNEQFF.

Regarding this clonotype: A clone one base away is much larger, so this may be a read error. The rearrangement uses TRBV7-2 and TRBJ1-2; D ambiguous. Looked up from germline, CDR1 is SGHTA and CDR2 is FQGNSA. The CDR3 consists of 14 residues. CDR3 sequence (DNA): TGTGACAGCAGCTTAAGTCGGAAGGACTATGGCTACACCTTC. Translated, it gives CDSSLSRKDYGYTF.

This clonotype was seen a single time. A much larger clone lies one base from this, so it may be a read error. The chain carries TRBV5-6 and TRBJ2-6, with 9 bases matching TRBD1. Germline lookup yields CDR1 SGHDT and CDR2 YYEEEE. The CDR3 is made up of 19 amino acids. CDR3 sequence (DNA): TGTACCAGCAGCCCCCTAGGGGACAGGGATCCGTCTGGGGCCAACGTCCTGACTTTC. It encodes CTSSPLGDRDPSGANVLTF.

CDR3 region: CASRELAGGIYNEQFF. In DNA, the CDR3 is TGCGCCAGCAGGGAGCTAGCGGGGGGGATTTACAATGAGCAGTTCTTC. The chain combines TRBV5-1 with TRBJ2-1; 12 nucleotides line up with TRBD2. Germline V gene data show CDR1 as SGHRS and CDR2 as YFSETQ. Trimming took 5 bases from V and 4 from J; bases not matched to a gene: 7. CDR3 length equals 16 residues.

A few counts support this clonotype. The chain uses TRBV7-2 and TRBJ2-3; TRBD2 aligns across 14 bases. Germline V gene lookup returns CDR1 SGHTA and CDR2 FQGNSA. With V trimmed by 5 bases and J by 0 bases, 10 bases remained unmatched. The CDR3 spans 19 residues. In DNA form, the CDR3 reads TGTGCCAGCAGCCCGGGGACTAGCGGGAGTCTCCGGAGCACAGATACGCAGTATTTT. Its protein product is CASSPGTSGSLRSTDTQYF.

V gene TRBV30 combines with J gene TRBJ2-7; 7 bases are a match to TRBD1. The V segment lost 7 bases and the J segment 6 bases; nucleotides outside the gene matches: 9. Germline CDR1 GTSNPN, CDR2 SVGIG (reference sequence). There are 12 residues in the CDR3. As DNA, the CDR3 is TGTGCCTCGAGGGGGCTATTTGGCGAGCAGTACTTC. Amino acid sequence: CASRGLFGEQYF.

V and J are TRBV15 and TRBJ2-6; a weak D match, TRBD2 (5 bases). The V end lost 1 base, the J end lost 6 bases, and 16 bases lay between the germline ends. The CDR3 has 17 amino acids. Germline V gene data show CDR1 as LNHNV and CDR2 as YYDKDF (reference sequence). This CDR3 is CATSRGSFSREANVLTF. The CDR3 DNA is TGTGCCACCAGCAGAGGGTCCTTCTCGAGGGAGGCCAACGTCCTGACTTTC.

The chain carries TRBV28 and TRBJ1-2; 8 bases are a match to TRBD1. Germline trimming cut 5 bases from V and 7 bases from J; bases unmatched to any gene: 15. This CDR3 is built from 16 residues. The germline gives CDR1 MDHEN, CDR2 SYDVKM. Here the CDR3 reads CASSLLRQGKELGYTF. The CDR3 region has the DNA TGTGCCAGCAGTCTCCTTAGACAGGGGAAGGAGCTTGGCTACACCTTC.

The chain is built from TRBV7-6 and TRBJ1-6, with no clear D. Germline-derived CDR1 and CDR2 are SGHVS and FNYEAQ. V lost 1 base and J 10 bases, leaving 14 bases between the germline ends. The CDR3 covers 15 residues. This CDR3 is CASSLEAASYSPLHF. The CDR3 bases are TGTGCCAGCAGCTTAGAGGCGGCTAGCTACTCACCCCTCCACTTT.

The table lists this clonotype with a few counts. One junction end does not reproduce the germline sequence, and a read error may be involved. V gene TRBV7-3 combines with J gene TRBJ1-5; no clear D gene. The CDR3 has 13 amino acids. Germline values: CDR1 SGHTA, CDR2 FQGTGA. DNA of the CDR3: TGTGCCAGCAGCTTATCCATGAATCAGCCCCGGCATTTT. It encodes CASSLSMNQPRHF.

The V and J genes are TRBV10-1 and TRBJ2-7, with TRBD1 matching 7 bases. Germline-derived CDR1 and CDR2 are WNHNN and SYGVQD (reference sequence). The CDR3 totals 13 residues. V trimming: 3 bases; J trimming: 5 bases; junction bases outside the gene matches: 4. This CDR3 is CASSDDRVDEQYF. The CDR3 DNA sequence: TGCGCCAGCAGTGATGACAGGGTGGACGAGCAGTACTTC.

The chain carries TRBV20-1 and TRBJ2-7; D is unresolved. CDR3 length: 12 residues. Germline CDR1 reads DFQATT; CDR2 reads SNEGSKA (reference sequence). Trimming took off 3 bases at V and 6 bases at J, with 12 bases between the two ends. This CDR3 reads CSASLASCEQYF. The CDR3 DNA follows: TGCAGTGCTAGTCTCGCAAGCTGCGAGCAGTACTTC.